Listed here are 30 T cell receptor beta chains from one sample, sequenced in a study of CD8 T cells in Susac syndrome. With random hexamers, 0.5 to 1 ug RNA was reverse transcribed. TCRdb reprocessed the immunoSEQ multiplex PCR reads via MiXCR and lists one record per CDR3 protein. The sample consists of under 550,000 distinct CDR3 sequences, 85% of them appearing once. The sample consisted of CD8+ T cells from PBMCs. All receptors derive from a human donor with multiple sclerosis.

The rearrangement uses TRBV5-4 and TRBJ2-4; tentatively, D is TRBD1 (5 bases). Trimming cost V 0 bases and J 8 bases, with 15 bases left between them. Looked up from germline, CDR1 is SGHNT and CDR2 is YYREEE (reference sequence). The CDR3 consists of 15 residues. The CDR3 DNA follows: TGTGCCAGCAGCTTGGCCGTGGCAGGGAAGCACATTCAGTACTTC. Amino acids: CASSLAVAGKHIQYF.

The CDR3 region has the DNA TGTGCCACCAGCCGAGCTAGCGGGCGTGATACGCAGTATTTT. Protein sequence: CATSRASGRDTQYF. The chain joins TRBV15 to TRBJ2-3, with 8 bases matching TRBD2. The germline V gene has CDR1 LNHNV and CDR2 YYDKDF (reference sequence). V dropped 5 bases and J dropped 6; count of bases not matched to a gene: 7. The length of the CDR3 is 14 residues. Full variable domain (remainder filled in from reference TRBV15 and TRBJ2-3): DAMVIQNPRYQVTQFGKPVTLSCSQTLNHNVMYWYQQKSSQAPKLLFHYYDKDFNNEADTPDNFQSRRPNTSFCFLDIRSPGLGDTAMYLCATSRASGRDTQYFGPGTRLTVL.

In nucleotides, the CDR3 is TGCGCCAGCACCCTACTGACTAGCGGTCTCACCGGGGAGCTGTTTTTT. It encodes CASTLLTSGLTGELFF. V and J are TRBV5-1 and TRBJ2-2; 9 bases are shared with TRBD2. The V gene end was trimmed by 6 bases and the J gene end by 4 bases; junction bases not matched to a gene: 10. The CDR3 sequence is 16 residues long. In germline, CDR1 is SGHRS, CDR2 YFSETQ.

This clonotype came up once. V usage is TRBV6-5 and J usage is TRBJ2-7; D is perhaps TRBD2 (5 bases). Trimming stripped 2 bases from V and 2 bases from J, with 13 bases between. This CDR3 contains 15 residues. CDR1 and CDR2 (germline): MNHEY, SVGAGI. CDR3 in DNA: TGTGCCAGCAGTTACGAGGGAGCCGGGACCTACGAGCAGTACTTC. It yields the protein CASSYEGAGTYEQYF.

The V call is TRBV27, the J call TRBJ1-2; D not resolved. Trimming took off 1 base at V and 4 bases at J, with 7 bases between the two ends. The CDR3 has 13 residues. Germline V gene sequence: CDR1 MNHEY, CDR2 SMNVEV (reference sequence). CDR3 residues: CASSLFCCYGYTF. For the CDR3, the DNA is TGTGCCAGCAGTTTATTTTGTTGCTATGGCTACACCTTC.

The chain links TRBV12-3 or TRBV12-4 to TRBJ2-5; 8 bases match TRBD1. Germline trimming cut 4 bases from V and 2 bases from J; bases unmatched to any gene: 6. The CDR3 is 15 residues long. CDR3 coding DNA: TGTGCCAGCAGTTCCTCGGACAGGGCTCAAGAGACCCAGTACTTC. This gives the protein CASSSSDRAQETQYF.

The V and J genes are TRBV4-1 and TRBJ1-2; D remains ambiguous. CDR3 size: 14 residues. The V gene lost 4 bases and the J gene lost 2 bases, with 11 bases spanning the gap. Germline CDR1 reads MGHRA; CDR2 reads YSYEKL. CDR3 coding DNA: TGCGCCAGCAGCCTTGGGTCCTGGAACTATGGCTACACCTTC. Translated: CASSLGSWNYGYTF.

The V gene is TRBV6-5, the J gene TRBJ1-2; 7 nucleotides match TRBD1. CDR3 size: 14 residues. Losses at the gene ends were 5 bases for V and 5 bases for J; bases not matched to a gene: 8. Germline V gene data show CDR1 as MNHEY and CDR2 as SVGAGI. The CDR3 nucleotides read TGTGCCAGCAGTCCCCGGGACAGCACTTATGGCTACACCTTC. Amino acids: CASSPRDSTYGYTF.

The DNA of the CDR3 is TGTGCCAGCAGTTCCAAGCGACTCACGCGCCGTCCCTACGAGCAGTACTTC. Encoded protein: CASSSKRLTRRPYEQYF. The chain employs TRBV28 and TRBJ2-7, with D uncertain. V lost 4 bases to trimming and J lost 2 bases, with 21 bases between them. This CDR3 is built from 17 residues. Looked up from germline, CDR1 is MDHEN and CDR2 is SYDVKM.

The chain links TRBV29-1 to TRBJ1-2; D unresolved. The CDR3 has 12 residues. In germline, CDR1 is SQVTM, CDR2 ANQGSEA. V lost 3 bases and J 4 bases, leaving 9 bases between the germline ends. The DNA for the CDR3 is TGCAGCGTTGACTTAGAGTTCTATGGCTACACCTTC. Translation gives CSVDLEFYGYTF.

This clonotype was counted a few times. The CDR3 region is CATPRSGTGPNEKLFF. The CDR3 nucleotides read TGTGCCACCCCCCGGTCCGGGACAGGCCCTAATGAAAAACTGTTTTTT. This chain joins TRBV2 and TRBJ1-4, with TRBD1 identical over 8 bases. This CDR3 has 16 amino acids. Germline V gene sequence: CDR1 SNHLY, CDR2 FYNNEI. V was pared by 10 bases and J by 3 bases, with 13 bases of the junction left unmatched.

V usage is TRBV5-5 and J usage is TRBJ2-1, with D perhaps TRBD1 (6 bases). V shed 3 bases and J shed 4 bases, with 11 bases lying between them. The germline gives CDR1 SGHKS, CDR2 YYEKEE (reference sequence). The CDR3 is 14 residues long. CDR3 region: CASSSQDRYNEQFF. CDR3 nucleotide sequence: TGTGCCAGCAGCTCCCAGGACAGATACAATGAGCAGTTCTTC.

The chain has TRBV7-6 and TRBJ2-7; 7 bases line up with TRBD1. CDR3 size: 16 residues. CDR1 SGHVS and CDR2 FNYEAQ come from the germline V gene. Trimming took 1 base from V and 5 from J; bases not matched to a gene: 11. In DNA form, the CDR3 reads TGTGCCAGCAGCTTAGTAGAGGGCAGGGGGTTCGACGAGCAGTACTTC. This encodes CASSLVEGRGFDEQYF. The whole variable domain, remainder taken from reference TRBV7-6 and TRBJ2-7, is GAGVSQSPRYKVTKRGQDVALRCDPISGHVSLYWYRQALGQGPEFLTYFNYEAQQDKSGLPNDRFSAERPEGSISTLTIQRTEQRDSAMYRCASSLVEGRGFDEQYFGPGTRLTVT.

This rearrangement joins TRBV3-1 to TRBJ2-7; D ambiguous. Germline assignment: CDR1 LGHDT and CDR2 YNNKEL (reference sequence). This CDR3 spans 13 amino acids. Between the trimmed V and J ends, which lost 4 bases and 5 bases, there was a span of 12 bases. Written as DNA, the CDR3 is TGTGCCAGCAGCCCCCGAGGTACCGACGAGCAGTACTTC. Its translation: CASSPRGTDEQYF.

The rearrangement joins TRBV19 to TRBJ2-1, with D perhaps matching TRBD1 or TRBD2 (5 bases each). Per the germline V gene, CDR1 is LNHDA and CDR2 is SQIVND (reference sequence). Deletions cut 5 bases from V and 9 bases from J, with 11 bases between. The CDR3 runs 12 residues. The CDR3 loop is CASSPPGTEQFF. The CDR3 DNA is TGTGCCAGTAGTCCTCCAGGGACTGAGCAGTTCTTC. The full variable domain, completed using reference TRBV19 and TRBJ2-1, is DGGITQSPKYLFRKEGQNVTLSCEQNLNHDAMYWYRQDPGQGLRLIYYSQIVNDFQKGDIAEGYSVSREKKESFPLTVTSAQKNPTAFYLCASSPPGTEQFFGPGTRLTVL.

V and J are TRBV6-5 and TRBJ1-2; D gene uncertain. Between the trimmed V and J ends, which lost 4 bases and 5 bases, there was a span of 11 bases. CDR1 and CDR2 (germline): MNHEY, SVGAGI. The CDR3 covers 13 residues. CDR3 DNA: TGTGCCAGCAGTTTTGATCGGAAATATGGCTACACCTTC. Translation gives CASSFDRKYGYTF.

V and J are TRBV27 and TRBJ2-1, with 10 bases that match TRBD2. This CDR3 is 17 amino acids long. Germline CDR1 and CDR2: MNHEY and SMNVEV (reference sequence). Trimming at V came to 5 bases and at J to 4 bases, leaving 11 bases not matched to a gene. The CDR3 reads CASSLPNSGGPYNEQFF. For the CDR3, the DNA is TGTGCCAGCAGTCTACCGAATAGCGGGGGGCCGTACAATGAGCAGTTCTTC.

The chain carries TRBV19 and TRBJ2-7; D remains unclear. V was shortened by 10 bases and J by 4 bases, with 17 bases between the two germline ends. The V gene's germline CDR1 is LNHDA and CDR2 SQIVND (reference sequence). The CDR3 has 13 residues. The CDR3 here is CATSFGIGYEQYF. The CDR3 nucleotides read TGTGCCACATCTTTTGGGATCGGGTACGAGCAGTACTTC.

Written as DNA, the CDR3 is TGTGCCAGCCTTAAGGGGTCCCATGAGCAGTTCTTC. This translates into CASLKGSHEQFF. The chain is built from TRBV7-9 and TRBJ2-1; a weak D match, TRBD1 (5 bases). Per germline, CDR1 SEHNR and CDR2 FQNEAQ (reference sequence). CDR3 size: 12 residues. V was trimmed by 8 bases and J by 8 bases, leaving 13 bases between them.

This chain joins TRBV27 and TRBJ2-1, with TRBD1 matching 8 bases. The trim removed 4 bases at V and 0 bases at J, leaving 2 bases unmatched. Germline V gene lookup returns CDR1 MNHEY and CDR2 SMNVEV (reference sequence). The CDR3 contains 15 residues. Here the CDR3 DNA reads TGTGCCAGCAGTTCCGGGACAGGCTCCTACAATGAGCAGTTCTTC. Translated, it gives CASSSGTGSYNEQFF.

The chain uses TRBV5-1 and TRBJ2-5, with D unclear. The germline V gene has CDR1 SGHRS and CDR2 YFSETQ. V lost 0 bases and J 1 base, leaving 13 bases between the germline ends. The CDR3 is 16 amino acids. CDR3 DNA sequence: TGCGCCAGCAGCTTGGGAAAAGGAAAGGGCCAAGAGACCCAGTACTTC. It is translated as CASSLGKGKGQETQYF.

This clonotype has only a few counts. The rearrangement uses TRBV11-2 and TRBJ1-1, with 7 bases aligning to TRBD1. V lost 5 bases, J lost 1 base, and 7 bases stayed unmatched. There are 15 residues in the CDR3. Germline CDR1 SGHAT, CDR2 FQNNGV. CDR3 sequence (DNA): TGTGCCAGCAGCGGTTCGGCAGGGGGGAACACTGAAGCTTTCTTT. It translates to CASSGSAGGNTEAFF.

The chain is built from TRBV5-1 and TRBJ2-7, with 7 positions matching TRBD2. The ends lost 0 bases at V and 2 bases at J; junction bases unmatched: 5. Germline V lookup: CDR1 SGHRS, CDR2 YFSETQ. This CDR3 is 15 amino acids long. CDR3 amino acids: CASSLGTRSAYEQYF. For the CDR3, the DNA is TGCGCCAGCAGCTTGGGGACTAGGTCAGCCTACGAGCAGTACTTC.

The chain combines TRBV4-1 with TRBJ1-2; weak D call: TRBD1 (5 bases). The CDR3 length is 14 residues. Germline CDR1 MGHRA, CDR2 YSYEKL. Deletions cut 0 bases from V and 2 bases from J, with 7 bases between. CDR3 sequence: CASSQDGGNYGYTF. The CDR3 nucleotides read TGCGCCAGCAGCCAAGATGGGGGGAACTATGGCTACACCTTC.

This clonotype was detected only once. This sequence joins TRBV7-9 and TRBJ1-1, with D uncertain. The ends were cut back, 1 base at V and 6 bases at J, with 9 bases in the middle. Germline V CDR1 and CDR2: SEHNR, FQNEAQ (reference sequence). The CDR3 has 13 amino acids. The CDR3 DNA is TGTGCCAGCAGCTTAGAATTTCGGCCTGAAGCTTTCTTT. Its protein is CASSLEFRPEAFF.

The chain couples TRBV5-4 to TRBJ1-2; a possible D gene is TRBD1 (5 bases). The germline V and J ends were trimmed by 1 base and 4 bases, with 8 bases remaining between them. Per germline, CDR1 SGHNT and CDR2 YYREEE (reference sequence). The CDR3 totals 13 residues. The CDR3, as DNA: TGTGCCAGCAGCTTGTTTGGGACCTATGGCTACACCTTC. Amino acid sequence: CASSLFGTYGYTF.

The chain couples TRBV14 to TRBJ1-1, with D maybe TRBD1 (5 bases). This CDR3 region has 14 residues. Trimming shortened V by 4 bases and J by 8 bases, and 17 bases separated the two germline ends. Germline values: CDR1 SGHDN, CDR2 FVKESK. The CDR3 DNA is TGTGCCAGCAGCCCGATAGGACGGACACTAGAAGCTTTCTTT. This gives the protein CASSPIGRTLEAFF. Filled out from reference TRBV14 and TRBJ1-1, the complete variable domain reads EAGVTQFPSHSVIEKGQTVTLRCDPISGHDNLYWYRRVMGKEIKFLLHFVKESKQDESGMPNNRFLAERTGGTYSTLKVQPAELEDSGVYFCASSPIGRTLEAFFGQGTRLTVV.

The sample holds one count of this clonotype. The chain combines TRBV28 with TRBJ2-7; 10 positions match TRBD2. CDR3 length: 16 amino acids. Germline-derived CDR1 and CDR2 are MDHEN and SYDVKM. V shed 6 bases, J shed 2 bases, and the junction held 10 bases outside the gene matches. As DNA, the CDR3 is TGTGCCAGCAGCCTCAGCCGGCTAGCGGGGGCCTACGAGCAGTACTTC. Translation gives CASSLSRLAGAYEQYF.

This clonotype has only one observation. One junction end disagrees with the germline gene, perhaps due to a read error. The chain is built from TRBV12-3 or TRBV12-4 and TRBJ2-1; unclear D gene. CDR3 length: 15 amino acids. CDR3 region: CASSLEALGYNEQFF. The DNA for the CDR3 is TGTGCCAGCAGCTTAGAGGCCCTAGGGTACAATGAGCAGTTCTTC.

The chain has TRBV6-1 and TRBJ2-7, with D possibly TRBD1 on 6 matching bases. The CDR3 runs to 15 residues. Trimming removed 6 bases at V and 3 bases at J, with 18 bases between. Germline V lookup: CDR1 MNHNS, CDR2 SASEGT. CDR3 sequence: CASRGEEQGDYEQYF. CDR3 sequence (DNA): TGTGCCAGCAGAGGAGAAGAACAGGGAGACTACGAGCAGTACTTC.